Following are 5 T cell receptor beta chains from one sample sequenced in a study of T cell responses to AZD1222 COVID-19 vaccine. Sequencing was performed with immunoSEQ multiplex PCR; in TCRdb, only in-frame clones are kept and a portion is missing. Among roughly 130,000 clones listed, 90% to 95% were seen once. Sequenced material: peripheral blood, taken on day 0 of AZD1222 vaccination. These receptors all come from an adult in good health.

J is TRBJ2-2 and V is TRBV19; the D is unclear. The V end lost 5 bases, the J end lost 4 bases, and 14 bases lay between the germline ends. In germline, CDR1 is LNHDA, CDR2 SQIVND (reference sequence). The CDR3 runs 15 residues. CDR3 region: CASSRSGDGTGELFF. In DNA, the CDR3 is TGTGCCAGTAGTCGGTCCGGCGACGGCACCGGGGAGCTGTTTTTT.

The chain has TRBV2 and TRBJ2-7, with 9 bases aligning to TRBD2. V trimming: 8 bases; J trimming: 4 bases; junction bases outside the gene matches: 12. Germline CDR1 and CDR2: SNHLY and FYNNEI. The CDR3 sequence is 15 residues long. CDR3 nucleotide sequence: TGTGCCAGCGAGGCGGGGCGGGAGGGCCGGTACGAGCAGTACTTC. This codes for CASEAGREGRYEQYF.

The chain uses TRBV7-9 and TRBJ2-1; D may correspond to TRBD1 or TRBD2 (5 bases each). V lost 4 bases and J lost 7, with 14 bases in between. The CDR3 consists of 14 residues. Germline-derived CDR1 and CDR2 are SEHNR and FQNEAQ (reference sequence). CDR3 sequence reads: CASSSGPAVNEQFF. The CDR3 DNA sequence: TGTGCCAGCAGCTCGGGACCAGCGGTGAATGAGCAGTTCTTC.

The rearrangement uses TRBV3-1 (or the pseudogene TRBV3-2) and TRBJ1-2; D unclear. Trimming stripped 3 bases from V and 7 bases from J, with 18 bases between. This CDR3 has 15 amino acids. Germline values: CDR1 LGHDT, CDR2 YNNKEL (reference sequence). The CDR3 nucleotides read TGTGCCAGCAGCCATAGGGAGCCCGCTAGGAGTGGCTACACCTTC. Its protein is CASSHREPARSGYTF.

This clone is a singleton in its sample. The rearrangement links TRBV5-1 to TRBJ2-2, with TRBD2 matching 9 bases. The CDR3 contains 17 residues. Germline V gene lookup returns CDR1 SGHRS and CDR2 YFSETQ. The J segment lost 2 bases and the V segment lost 2 bases, leaving 7 bases of the junction unmatched. The CDR3 protein is CASSLRGGRVNTGELFF. CDR3 nucleotide sequence: TGCGCCAGCAGCTTACGTGGCGGGAGGGTCAACACCGGGGAGCTGTTTTTT.